A selection of T cell receptor beta chains follows, all from one sample in a study of blood T cell repertoires in COVID-19. Profiling relied on immunoSEQ multiplex PCR, and the TCRdb table lists in-frame clones only, not all of them. Seen here are around 130,000 clones, roughly 84% observed once, and the top ten hold 1.4%. The specimen sequenced was peripheral blood. Source of these receptors: a man between 60 and 70 years old with acute or convalescent COVID-19. The CDR3 runs from the conserved cysteine through the conserved F or W. Fields, in order: V gene, clone size, D gene, J gene, CDR3 DNA, CDR3 protein. D genes are given only for firm matches. Size values are once, few and many counts, or a class for expanded clones, and some rows have none.

V: TRBV6-1
size: few
D: TRBD1
J: TRBJ1-2
DNA: TGTGCCAGCAGTGAAACCGCACCCAGGGGGCTATCGAACTATGGCTACACCTTC
CDR3: CASSETAPRGLSNYGYTF

V: TRBV7-2
size: NA
D: TRBD1
J: TRBJ2-1
DNA: TGTGCCAGCAGCTTATATTGGGACAGGGCCTACAATGAGCAGTTCTTC
CDR3: CASSLYWDRAYNEQFF

V: TRBV5-1
size: NA
D: NA
J: TRBJ2-1
DNA: TGCGCCAGCAGCTTTAACAGGAACAATGAGCAGTTCTTC
CDR3: CASSFNRNNEQFF

V: TRBV5-1
size: NA
D: TRBD1
J: TRBJ2-7
DNA: TGCGCCAGCCACCCCGGGACAGGGCCCTACGAGCAGTACTTC
CDR3: CASHPGTGPYEQYF

V: TRBV15
size: NA
D: NA
J: TRBJ1-4
DNA: TGTGCCACCACCAAGGACAGATATAATGAAAAACTGTTTTTT
CDR3: CATTKDRYNEKLFF

V: TRBV7-2
size: NA
D: TRBD2
J: TRBJ2-7
DNA: TGTGCCAGCAGCCTCCGGGGGGGGCGAAGTTACGAGCAGTACTTC
CDR3: CASSLRGGRSYEQYF

V: TRBV18
size: few
D: TRBD1
J: TRBJ1-6
DNA: TGTGCCAGCTCAAACACAGGGGAGAATTCACCCCTCCACTTT
CDR3: CASSNTGENSPLHF

V: TRBV12-3/TRBV12-4
size: NA
D: NA
J: TRBJ1-1
DNA: TGTGCCAGCACTCTGGGGGGGGCGGAAGCTTTCTTT
CDR3: CASTLGGAEAFF

V: TRBV19
size: NA
D: TRBD2
J: TRBJ2-1
DNA: TGTGCCAGTACACTAGCGGGCGAGCAGTTCTTC
CDR3: CASTLAGEQFF

V: TRBV7-9
size: NA
D: NA
J: TRBJ1-2
DNA: TGTGCCAGCAGCCTAACAGGAGGGCGCTATGGCTACACCTTC
CDR3: CASSLTGGRYGYTF

V: TRBV11-3
size: NA
D: NA
J: TRBJ2-2
DNA: TGTGCCAGCAGCTTCGTCGGGGTGGCCGGGGAGCTGTTTTTT
CDR3: CASSFVGVAGELFF

V: TRBV5-1
size: NA
D: TRBD2
J: TRBJ2-7
DNA: TGCGCCAGCAGCCGACTAGCGGGAAGGAGCTCCTACGAGCAGTACTTC
CDR3: CASSRLAGRSSYEQYF

V: TRBV5-1
size: NA
D: TRBD1
J: TRBJ1-1
DNA: TGCGCCAGCAGCTGGACGACAGGGGAGCAGGCTGAAGCTTTCTTT
CDR3: CASSWTTGEQAEAFF

V: TRBV19
size: NA
D: NA
J: TRBJ1-1
DNA: TGTGCCAGTAGTAGCGCGGGCGCTGAAGCTTTCTTT
CDR3: CASSSAGAEAFF

V: TRBV5-4
size: NA
D: NA
J: TRBJ2-7
DNA: TGTGCCAGCAGCATGACAGGTTACAGCTCCTACGAGCAGTACTTC
CDR3: CASSMTGYSSYEQYF

V: TRBV3-1/TRBV3-2
size: once
D: NA
J: TRBJ1-1
DNA: TGTGCCAGCACTCAGCAGGACAGCCTCGGGGCAGCTTTCTTT
CDR3: CASTQQDSLGAAFF

V: TRBV5-4
size: NA
D: NA
J: TRBJ2-3
DNA: TGTGCCAGCAGCCTCGTGGGGAGAGATACGCAGTATTTT
CDR3: CASSLVGRDTQYF

V: TRBV7-9
size: NA
D: TRBD1
J: TRBJ2-7
DNA: TGTGCCAGCAGCTTACCTTCAGGACAGGGGACGTCCCACCACTACGAGCAGTACTTC
CDR3: CASSLPSGQGTSHHYEQYF

V: TRBV10-2
size: NA
D: TRBD1
J: TRBJ1-6
DNA: TGCGCCAGCATTTCCGACAGGGCCTATAATTCACCCCTCCACTTT
CDR3: CASISDRAYNSPLHF

V: TRBV5-4
size: NA
D: NA
J: TRBJ2-1
DNA: TGTGCCAGCAGCTTGGCTTTGGACTCCAATGAGCAGTTCTTC
CDR3: CASSLALDSNEQFF

V: TRBV6-5
size: NA
D: NA
J: TRBJ1-5
DNA: TGTGCCAGCAGAGGACAGTCGGAGCAGCCCCAGCATTTT
CDR3: CASRGQSEQPQHF

V: TRBV5-1
size: NA
D: TRBD1
J: TRBJ2-1
DNA: TGCGCCAGCAGCGGGGACAGGTTCGGTGAGCAGTTCTTC
CDR3: CASSGDRFGEQFF

V: TRBV7-8
size: few
D: NA
J: TRBJ1-2
DNA: TGTGCCAGCAGCCCGCCGGGACTGTATGGCTACACCTTC
CDR3: CASSPPGLYGYTF

V: TRBV6-5
size: NA
D: NA
J: TRBJ2-2
DNA: TGTGCCAGCACTCGGGACTTCGCGAACACCGGGGAGCTGTTTTTT
CDR3: CASTRDFANTGELFF

V: TRBV7-2
size: few
D: NA
J: TRBJ1-3
DNA: TGTGCCAGCAGCACCGCAGGGTCTGGAAACACCATATATTTT
CDR3: CASSTAGSGNTIYF

V: TRBV5-1
size: NA
D: NA
J: TRBJ1-1
DNA: TGCGCCAGCAGCCCCGTTTCCCCAGGGATGACTGAAGCTTTCTTT
CDR3: CASSPVSPGMTEAFF

V: TRBV5-1
size: NA
D: TRBD1
J: TRBJ2-2
DNA: TGCGCCAGCAGGGCCGGGACAGGGAACACCGGGGAGCTGTTTTTT
CDR3: CASRAGTGNTGELFF

V: TRBV29-1
size: NA
D: NA
J: TRBJ2-7
DNA: TGCAGCGTTCTTCCCGGCAGGGGAGGGCGGAGCACCTACGAGCAGTACTTC
CDR3: CSVLPGRGGRSTYEQYF

V: TRBV5-6
size: NA
D: TRBD1
J: TRBJ1-3
DNA: TGTGCCAGCAGCTTGGGCATCCGGGACAGGGGGCACACCATATATTTT
CDR3: CASSLGIRDRGHTIYF